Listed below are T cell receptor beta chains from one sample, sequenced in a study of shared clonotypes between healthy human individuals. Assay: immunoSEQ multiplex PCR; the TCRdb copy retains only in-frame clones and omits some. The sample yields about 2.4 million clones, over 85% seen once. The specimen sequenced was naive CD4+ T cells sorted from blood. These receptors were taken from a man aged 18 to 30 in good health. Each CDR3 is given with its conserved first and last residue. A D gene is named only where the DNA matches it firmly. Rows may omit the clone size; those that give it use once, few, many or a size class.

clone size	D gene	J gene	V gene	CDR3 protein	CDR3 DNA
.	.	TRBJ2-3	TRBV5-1	CASSLSTDTQYF	TGCGCCAGCAGCCTTAGCACAGATACGCAGTATTTT
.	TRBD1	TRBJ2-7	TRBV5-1	CASSFQRTGLSYEQYF	TGCGCCAGCAGCTTCCAACGGACAGGGCTATCCTACGAGCAGTACTTC
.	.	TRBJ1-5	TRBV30	CAWSAGVSQPQHF	TGTGCCTGGAGTGCAGGGGTAAGTCAGCCCCAGCATTTT
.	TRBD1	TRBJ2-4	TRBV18	CASSQGAGVKNIQYF	TGTGCCAGCTCACAGGGGGCTGGGGTCAAAAACATTCAGTACTTC
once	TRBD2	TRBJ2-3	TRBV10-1	CASSVRGGRDTQYF	TGCGCCAGCAGTGTACGGGGGGGCCGGGATACGCAGTATTTT
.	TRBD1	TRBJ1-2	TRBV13	CASRRQGWRKGYTF	TGTGCCAGCAGACGACAGGGGTGGAGGAAGGGCTACACCTTC
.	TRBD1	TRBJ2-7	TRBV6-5	CASSPGGREYEQYF	TGTGCCAGCAGCCCAGGGGGCCGAGAGTACGAGCAGTACTTC
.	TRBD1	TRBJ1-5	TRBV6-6	CATRGGTGGNQPQHF	TGTGCCACCCGGGGGGGGACAGGGGGCAATCAGCCCCAGCATTTT
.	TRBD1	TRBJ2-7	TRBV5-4	CASRLPGTGYEQYF	TGTGCCAGCAGATTACCCGGGACAGGGTACGAGCAGTACTTC
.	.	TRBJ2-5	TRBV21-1	CASSRTGLAGVGQETQYF	TGTGCCAGCAGCAGGACGGGACTAGCGGGAGTAGGCCAAGAGACCCAGTACTTC
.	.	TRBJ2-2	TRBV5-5	CASSLVGNTGELFF	TGTGCCAGCAGCTTGGTTGGGAACACCGGGGAGCTGTTTTTT
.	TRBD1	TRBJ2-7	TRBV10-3	CAIRATGIAYEQYF	TGTGCCATCAGAGCGACAGGGATCGCCTACGAGCAGTACTTC
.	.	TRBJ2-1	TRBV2	CASRPGQLGNEQFF	TGTGCCAGCAGGCCCGGACAACTAGGGAATGAGCAGTTCTTC
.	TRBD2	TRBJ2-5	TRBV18	CASSPSGRSLETQYF	TGTGCCAGCTCCCCCAGCGGGAGAAGTTTGGAGACCCAGTACTTC
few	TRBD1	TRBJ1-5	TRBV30	CAWSPDRGSQPQHF	TGTGCCTGGAGTCCCGACAGGGGAAGTCAGCCCCAGCATTTT
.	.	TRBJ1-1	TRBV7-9	CASSFYSKVLNTEAFF	TGTGCCAGCAGCTTTTACAGCAAGGTATTAAACACTGAAGCTTTCTTT
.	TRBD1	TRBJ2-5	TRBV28	CASRGTGGQETQYF	TGTGCCAGCAGGGGAACAGGGGGTCAAGAGACCCAGTACTTC
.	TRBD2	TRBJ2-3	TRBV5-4	CASSQPGLAGLTDTQYF	TGTGCCAGCAGCCAGCCGGGACTAGCGGGGCTCACAGATACGCAGTATTTT
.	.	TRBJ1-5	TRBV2	CASRQASNQPQHF	TGTGCCAGCAGACAAGCTAGCAATCAGCCCCAGCATTTT
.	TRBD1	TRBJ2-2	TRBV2	CASSGQGANTGELFF	TGTGCCAGCAGTGGACAGGGGGCCAACACCGGGGAGCTGTTTTTT
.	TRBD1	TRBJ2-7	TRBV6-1	CASRMGQDYEQYF	TGTGCCAGCAGGATGGGACAGGACTACGAGCAGTACTTC
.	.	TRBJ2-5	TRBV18	CASSPRGLQAETQYF	TGTGCCAGCTCACCACGAGGGCTCCAGGCAGAGACCCAGTACTTC
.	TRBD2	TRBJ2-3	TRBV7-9	CASSPTEGVLAEIYTQYF	TGTGCCAGCAGCCCCACCGAAGGGGTACTAGCGGAGATTTATACGCAGTATTTT
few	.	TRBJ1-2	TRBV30	CAWSKGWRDYGYTF	TGTGCCTGGAGTAAAGGTTGGAGAGACTATGGCTACACCTTC
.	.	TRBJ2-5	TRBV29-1	CSVDRVQETQYF	TGCAGCGTTGACAGGGTCCAAGAGACCCAGTACTTC
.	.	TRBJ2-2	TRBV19	CASSIAGVTRSGELFF	TGTGCCAGTAGTATAGCCGGGGTTACGCGGTCCGGGGAGCTGTTTTTT
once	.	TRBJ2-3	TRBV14	CASSQLGSTDTQYF	TGTGCCAGCAGCCAATTAGGGTCCACAGATACGCAGTATTTT
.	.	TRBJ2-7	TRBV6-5	CASSYSGSNYEQYF	TGTGCCAGCAGTTACTCCGGGAGTAACTACGAGCAGTACTTC
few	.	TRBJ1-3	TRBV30	CAWTESGNTIYF	TGTGCCTGGACAGAGTCTGGAAACACCATATATTTT
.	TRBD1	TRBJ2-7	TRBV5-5	CASSPRQGSYEQYF	TGTGCCAGCAGCCCAAGACAGGGATCCTACGAGCAGTACTTC
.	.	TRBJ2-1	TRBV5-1	CASSLAAGSWSNEQFF	TGCGCCAGCAGCTTGGCCGCAGGGTCCTGGTCAAATGAGCAGTTCTTC
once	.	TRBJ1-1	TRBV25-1	CASSPLGGVVNTEAFF	TGTGCCAGCAGTCCTCTCGGGGGTGTGGTGAACACTGAAGCTTTCTTT
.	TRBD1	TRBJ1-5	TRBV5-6	CASSLSTGGIFGQPQHF	TGTGCCAGCAGCTTGTCTACAGGGGGTATCTTCGGTCAGCCCCAGCATTTT
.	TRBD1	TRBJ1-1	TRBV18	CASSAGTGKDAFF	TGTGCCAGCTCAGCCGGGACAGGGAAGGATGCTTTCTTT
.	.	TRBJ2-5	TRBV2	CASRSDTSETQYF	TGTGCCAGCAGATCGGACACCTCGGAGACCCAGTACTTC
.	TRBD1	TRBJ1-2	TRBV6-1	CASSEAGTGGAEEAF	TGTGCCAGCAGTGAAGCTGGGACAGGGGGCGCAGAGGAGGCCTTC
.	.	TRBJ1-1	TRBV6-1	CASRGDTEAFF	TGTGCCAGCAGGGGGGACACTGAAGCTTTCTTT
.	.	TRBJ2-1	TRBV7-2	CASSYFGAQFF	TGTGCCAGCAGCTATTTTGGGGCTCAGTTCTTC
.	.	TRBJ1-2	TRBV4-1	CASSQDDDSPVYGYTF	TGCGCCAGCAGCCAAGATGACGACAGCCCTGTCTATGGCTACACCTTC
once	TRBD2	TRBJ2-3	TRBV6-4	CASSDGGLAGPYCTDTQYF	TGTGCCAGCAGTGACGGCGGACTAGCGGGGCCATACTGCACAGATACGCAGTATTTT
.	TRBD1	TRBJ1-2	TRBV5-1	CASSTGTGGYGYTF	TGCGCCAGCAGCACCGGGACAGGGGGCTATGGCTACACCTTC
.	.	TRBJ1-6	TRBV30	CAWKKGLLHSPLHF	TGTGCCTGGAAGAAGGGATTACTACATTCACCCCTCCACTTT
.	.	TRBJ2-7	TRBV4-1	CASSPRYGKGRYEQYF	TGCGCCAGCAGCCCGCGGTACGGTAAGGGACGGTACGAGCAGTACTTC
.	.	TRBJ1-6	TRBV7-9	CASSPDRNNSPLHF	TGTGCCAGCAGCCCCGACAGAAATAATTCACCCCTCCACTTT
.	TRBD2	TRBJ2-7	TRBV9	CASSVPVSGTSGTPFSYEQYF	TGTGCCAGCAGCGTACCGGTTTCCGGGACTAGCGGGACCCCATTCTCCTACGAGCAGTACTTC
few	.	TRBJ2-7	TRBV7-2	CASSLGGASYEQYF	TGTGCCAGCAGCTTAGGAGGGGCGTCCTACGAGCAGTACTTC
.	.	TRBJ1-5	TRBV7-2	CASSLGRGLLAINQPQHF	TGTGCCAGCAGCTTAGGCAGGGGCCTACTGGCCATCAATCAGCCCCAGCATTTT